These 30 T cell receptor beta chains were sequenced from one sample in a study of cytomegalovirus exposure and HLA in healthy donors. Some clones are missing from TCRdb's copy, which holds only in-frame ones; the method was immunoSEQ multiplex PCR. The sample lists 150,000 to 200,000 clones; 85% to 90% were seen once. Sequencing input: PBMCs. The receptors were sampled from a woman aged 18-29 years in good health and CMV-seropositive.

The V call is TRBV5-6, the J call TRBJ2-7; 7 bases fit TRBD2. The junction had 8 bases not matched to a gene; V was cut back by 5 bases and J by 3 bases. Germline V lookup: CDR1 SGHDT, CDR2 YYEEEE. The CDR3 is 14 amino acids. The CDR3 loop reads CASSVGASGYEQYF. The CDR3 DNA reads as TGTGCCAGCAGTGTCGGGGCTAGCGGCTACGAGCAGTACTTC.

The J gene is TRBJ2-7, the V gene TRBV5-4; 7 bases are a match to TRBD2. Per the germline V gene, CDR1 is SGHNT and CDR2 is YYREEE (reference sequence). Trimming removed 2 bases from V and 0 bases from J; junction bases left unmatched: 8. This CDR3 has 16 residues. The CDR3 here is CASSLRPASGSYEQYF. CDR3 DNA: TGTGCCAGCAGCTTACGGCCGGCTAGCGGCTCCTACGAGCAGTACTTC.

The chain has TRBV28 and TRBJ1-2; TRBD1 is a possible D gene (5 bases). Per germline, CDR1 MDHEN and CDR2 SYDVKM. The CDR3 runs to 13 residues. The V end was cut by 3 bases, the J end by 5 bases, with 10 bases between. CDR3 sequence reads: CASSLGQEYGYTF. The CDR3 bases are TGTGCCAGCAGTTTGGGGCAAGAATATGGCTACACCTTC.

The rearrangement links TRBV9 to TRBJ1-2, with D possibly being TRBD1 (6 bases). The CDR3 runs 14 residues. Germline V lookup: CDR1 SGDLS, CDR2 YYNGEE. The germline V and J ends were trimmed by 4 bases and 4 bases, with 14 bases remaining between them. CDR3 protein: CASSLEGDGYGYTF. CDR3 nucleotide sequence: TGTGCCAGCAGCCTCGAGGGGGATGGCTATGGCTACACCTTC.

CDR3 in amino acids: CAWSLTYEQYF. The CDR3, as DNA: TGTGCCTGGAGTTTGACATACGAGCAGTACTTC. V usage is TRBV30 and J usage is TRBJ2-7; no firm D call. The germline V gene has CDR1 GTSNPN and CDR2 SVGIG (reference sequence). The CDR3 consists of 11 residues. Trimming cost V 2 bases and J 4 bases, with 6 bases left between them.

The chain joins TRBV4-1 to TRBJ1-5, with TRBD1 matching 8 bases. The V gene's germline CDR1 is MGHRA and CDR2 YSYEKL. This CDR3 contains 16 residues. With 0 bases clipped from V and 2 bases from J, the junction kept 3 bases outside the gene matches. The CDR3 loop is CASSQDETGGNQPQHF. The DNA for the CDR3 is TGCGCCAGCAGCCAAGATGAGACAGGGGGCAATCAGCCCCAGCATTTT.

V and J are TRBV4-1 and TRBJ2-1; perhaps TRBD1 as D (5 bases). There are 15 residues in the CDR3. V lost 3 bases and J lost 2, with 11 bases in between. Germline values: CDR1 MGHRA, CDR2 YSYEKL. DNA for the CDR3: TGCGCCAGCAGCCATAAGACAGAGACCTACAATGAGCAGTTCTTC. It translates to CASSHKTETYNEQFF.

This chain joins TRBV10-3 and TRBJ1-2; TRBD1 matches 8 bases. The CDR3 totals 13 residues. The V gene end was trimmed by 10 bases and the J gene end by 6 bases; junction bases not matched to a gene: 10. CDR1 ENHRY and CDR2 SYGVKD come from the germline V gene. The CDR3 region is CATRTGIRNGYTF. DNA of the CDR3: TGTGCCACCAGGACAGGGATCCGGAATGGCTACACCTTC.

This chain's CDR3 is CASSDLRGGSYEQYF. The CDR3 DNA follows: TGCGCCAGCAGTGATCTCAGGGGCGGCTCCTACGAGCAGTACTTC. This chain uses TRBV10-1 with TRBJ2-7, with D perhaps matching TRBD1 (6 bases). V was shortened by 3 bases and J by 0 bases, with 12 bases between the two germline ends. Germline V lookup: CDR1 WNHNN, CDR2 SYGVQD (reference sequence). The CDR3 spans 15 residues.

J is TRBJ2-7 and V is TRBV5-1; 8 nucleotides align to TRBD2. The CDR3 consists of 16 residues. Trimming took 0 bases from V and 4 from J; bases not matched to a gene: 9. From germline, CDR1 is SGHRS and CDR2 YFSETQ. CDR3 in amino acids: CASSLALAGGSYEQYF. CDR3 bases: TGCGCCAGCAGCTTGGCTCTGGCGGGAGGTTCATACGAGCAGTACTTC.

J is TRBJ2-1 and V is TRBV9, with TRBD2 identical over 11 bases. The ends lost 8 bases at V and 6 bases at J; junction bases unmatched: 7. The CDR3 extends over 14 amino acids. Germline V gene lookup returns CDR1 SGDLS and CDR2 YYNGEE. CDR3 sequence (DNA): TGTGCCAGTGGTTCGACTAGCGGGGTCAATGAGCAGTTCTTC. Amino acid sequence: CASGSTSGVNEQFF.

The chain carries TRBV5-1 and TRBJ1-2; weak D call: TRBD1 (5 bases). Germline V gene lookup returns CDR1 SGHRS and CDR2 YFSETQ. The V gene lost 4 bases and the J gene lost 2 bases, with 12 bases spanning the gap. CDR3 length: 14 residues. CDR3 sequence (DNA): TGCGCCAGCAGCCCGGGACTTTTAAACTATGGCTACACCTTC. Its translation is CASSPGLLNYGYTF.

This clone showed up just a few times. The chain links TRBV7-9 to TRBJ2-7, with 12 positions matching TRBD2. The germline gives CDR1 SEHNR, CDR2 FQNEAQ (reference sequence). The CDR3 contains 16 residues. V lost 5 bases and J lost 7; bases outside the gene matches: 12. CDR3 in amino acids: CASSTLLAGGPQEQYF. The CDR3, as DNA: TGTGCCAGCAGCACCTTACTAGCGGGAGGCCCCCAAGAGCAGTACTTC.

V gene TRBV27 combines with J gene TRBJ2-7, with 7 bases fitting TRBD2. Germline values: CDR1 MNHEY, CDR2 SMNVEV (reference sequence). Unmatched junction bases numbered 6, after V lost 5 bases and J lost 5 bases. The CDR3 sequence is 13 residues long. CDR3 sequence (DNA): TGTGCCAGCAGTGAACTAGCGAACCACGAGCAGTACTTC. Amino acids: CASSELANHEQYF.

This clone was observed a single time. The chain carries TRBV19 and TRBJ2-1; 8 bases agree with TRBD2. This CDR3 is 15 amino acids long. Germline V gene data show CDR1 as LNHDA and CDR2 as SQIVND (reference sequence). With 3 bases clipped from V and 5 bases from J, the junction kept 6 bases outside the gene matches. CDR3 DNA sequence: TGTGCCAGTAGTATCGTCGGCGGGAGGCACAATGAGCAGTTCTTC. This translates into CASSIVGGRHNEQFF.

J is TRBJ2-1 and V is TRBV6-4; 14 nucleotides line up with TRBD2. With 0 bases clipped from V and 7 bases from J, the junction kept 2 bases outside the gene matches. Germline-derived CDR1 and CDR2 are MRHNA and SNTAGT. The CDR3 spans 16 residues. The CDR3 coding sequence is TGTGCCAGCAGTGACTCCGGGACTAGCGGGAGTAATGAGCAGTTCTTC. Protein product: CASSDSGTSGSNEQFF.

V usage is TRBV19 and J usage is TRBJ1-2, with D unclear. CDR1 LNHDA and CDR2 SQIVND come from the germline V gene (reference sequence). Trimming took off 6 bases at V and 8 bases at J, with 10 bases between the two ends. The CDR3 extends over 11 amino acids. The chain's CDR3 is CASRRGWGYTF. DNA for the CDR3: TGTGCCAGTAGACGGGGATGGGGCTACACCTTC.

The rearrangement links TRBV6-1 to TRBJ2-2; no clear D. This CDR3 region has 14 residues. Deletions cut 7 bases from V and 6 bases from J, with 15 bases between. Germline-derived CDR1 and CDR2 are MNHNS and SASEGT. CDR3 bases: TGTGCCAGCATCGCCGCCGGGTTCTCCGGGGAGCTGTTTTTT. Amino acid sequence: CASIAAGFSGELFF.

The chain employs TRBV11-3 and TRBJ2-1; possible D gene TRBD1, 6 bases. CDR1 is SGHNT, CDR2 YENEEA, per germline. The CDR3 totals 15 residues. V was cut by 5 bases and J by 6 bases, with 17 bases left in between. The CDR3, as DNA: TGTGCCAGCAGCCTTCGGGACATCAATCCCAATGAGCAGTTCTTC. It is translated as CASSLRDINPNEQFF.

The table lists this clone with a few counts. The chain combines TRBV19 with TRBJ2-5; tentative D call: TRBD1 (6 bases). V was cut by 0 bases and J by 1 base, with 9 bases left in between. Germline CDR1 reads LNHDA; CDR2 reads SQIVND (reference sequence). The CDR3 is made up of 15 amino acids. CDR3 loop: CASSIEGALQETQYF. CDR3 nucleotide sequence: TGTGCCAGTAGTATAGAGGGGGCCCTCCAAGAGACCCAGTACTTC.

The chain links TRBV27 to TRBJ2-3; the D is unclear. This CDR3 comprises 15 residues. The V gene's germline CDR1 is MNHEY and CDR2 SMNVEV (reference sequence). The V end was cut by 3 bases, the J end by 0 bases, with 10 bases between. CDR3 bases: TGTGCCAGCAGTTTTGGGCACGATAGCACAGATACGCAGTATTTT. Protein: CASSFGHDSTDTQYF.

The chain combines TRBV23-1 with TRBJ1-3; D gene uncertain. TRBV23-1 counts as an open reading frame of uncertain function. The CDR3 covers 19 residues. The ends were cut back, 0 bases at V and 0 bases at J, with 18 bases in the middle. The CDR3 DNA reads TGCGCCAGCAGTCAATCGAGTGTATGTGGGCCCAACTCTGGAAACACCATATATTTT. Its protein product is CASSQSSVCGPNSGNTIYF.

The rearrangement joins TRBV7-2 to TRBJ2-7, with a possible D match to TRBD2 (5 bases). The V gene's germline CDR1 is SGHTA and CDR2 FQGNSA. V was cut by 5 bases and J by 3 bases, with 17 bases left in between. The CDR3 covers 15 residues. CDR3 nucleotide sequence: TGTGCCAGCAGCAATAGCGCCACATACAACTACGAGCAGTACTTC. Its protein product is CASSNSATYNYEQYF.

V gene TRBV7-9 combines with J gene TRBJ1-3; D remains ambiguous. V lost 3 bases and J 4 bases, leaving 4 bases between the germline ends. The germline gives CDR1 SEHNR, CDR2 FQNEAQ (reference sequence). The CDR3 is 12 residues long. The CDR3 reads CASSFLGNTIYF. In nucleotides, the CDR3 is TGTGCCAGCAGCTTCCTAGGAAACACCATATATTTT.

V and J are TRBV28 and TRBJ2-5; tentative D call: TRBD2 (6 bases). This CDR3 comprises 15 residues. The ends were cut back, 7 bases at V and 4 bases at J, with 19 bases in the middle. The V gene's germline CDR1 is MDHEN and CDR2 SYDVKM. The DNA of the CDR3 is TGTGCCAGCACCCCCCGGACTATTTACCGAGAGACCCAGTACTTC. It encodes CASTPRTIYRETQYF.

J is TRBJ1-1 and V is TRBV4-1, with D unclear. The CDR3 extends over 15 amino acids. Trimming removed 4 bases from V and 0 bases from J, with 12 bases in between. From germline, CDR1 is MGHRA and CDR2 YSYEKL. CDR3 residues: CASSPFTEMNTEAFF. CDR3 nucleotides: TGCGCCAGCAGCCCGTTTACAGAAATGAACACTGAAGCTTTCTTT.

V gene TRBV7-9 combines with J gene TRBJ1-4; D perhaps matches TRBD1 (5 bases). V was pared by 2 bases and J by 1 base, with 11 bases between. The CDR3 extends over 16 amino acids. The germline gives CDR1 SEHNR, CDR2 FQNEAQ (reference sequence). CDR3 sequence (DNA): TGTGCCAGCAGCTTATGGTTGGGGGGAACTAATGAAAAACTGTTTTTT. Its translation is CASSLWLGGTNEKLFF. The whole variable domain, filled in from reference TRBV7-9 and TRBJ1-4, reads DTGVSQNPRHKITKRGQNVTFRCDPISEHNRLYWYRQTLGQGPEFLTYFQNEAQLEKSRLLSDRFSAERPKGSFSTLEIQRTEQGDSAMYLCASSLWLGGTNEKLFFGSGTQLSVL.

The V and J genes are TRBV7-2 and TRBJ2-5; D may be TRBD1 (6 bases). V dropped 3 bases and J dropped 3 bases, with 14 bases sitting between them. The CDR3 has 15 residues. Germline CDR1 is SGHTA and CDR2 is FQGNSA. In DNA form, the CDR3 reads TGTGCCAGCAGCTTTCCCAAAGCAGGGGAAGAGACCCAGTACTTC. Its protein is CASSFPKAGEETQYF.

The V call is TRBV7-9, the J call TRBJ1-2; unclear D gene. The CDR3 is 14 amino acids. Germline CDR1 SEHNR, CDR2 FQNEAQ (reference sequence). V was clipped by 4 bases and J by 6 bases, with 15 bases between them. CDR3 sequence reads: CASSSWGVLDGYTF. The CDR3 nucleotides read TGTGCCAGCAGCTCGTGGGGAGTCCTGGATGGCTACACCTTC. Combining the CDR3 with reference TRBV7-9 and TRBJ1-2 gives the whole variable domain DTGVSQNPRHKITKRGQNVTFRCDPISEHNRLYWYRQTLGQGPEFLTYFQNEAQLEKSRLLSDRFSAERPKGSFSTLEIQRTEQGDSAMYLCASSSWGVLDGYTFGSGTRLTVV.

This clone was detected once. The rearrangement joins TRBV18 to TRBJ2-7, with 14 bases matching TRBD2. Germline lookup yields CDR1 KGHSH and CDR2 LQKENI. The CDR3 is 16 residues long. Unmatched junction bases numbered 6, after V lost 3 bases and J lost 5 bases. The CDR3 reads CASSPLPGLAGDEQYF. The CDR3 DNA is TGTGCCAGCTCACCCCTCCCGGGACTAGCGGGAGACGAGCAGTACTTC.